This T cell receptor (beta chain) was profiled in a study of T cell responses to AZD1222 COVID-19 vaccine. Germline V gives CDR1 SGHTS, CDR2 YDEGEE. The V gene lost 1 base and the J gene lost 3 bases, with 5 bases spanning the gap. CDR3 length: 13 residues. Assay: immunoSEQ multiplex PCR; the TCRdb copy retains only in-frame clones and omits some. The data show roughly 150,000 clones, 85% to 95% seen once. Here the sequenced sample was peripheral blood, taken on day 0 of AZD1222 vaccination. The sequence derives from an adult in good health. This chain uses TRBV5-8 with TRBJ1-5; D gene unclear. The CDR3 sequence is CASSLRINQPQHF. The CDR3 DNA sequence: TGTGCCAGCAGCTTGAGGATCAATCAGCCCCAGCATTTT.